This T cell receptor (beta chain) was documented in a study of cytomegalovirus exposure and HLA in healthy donors. The study ran its PCR with 60 Vbeta and 13 Jbeta primers. Generated by immunoSEQ multiplex PCR, the TCRdb table keeps only in-frame clones and is missing some. The repertoire includes around 150,000 clones, around three quarters of them detected once, and under 2.5% sits in the top ten. Findings of the study overall: In a later analysis, DRB1 alleles had the most associated TCRs; HLA-C alleles the fewest.

As to this clone: Its antigen is still unknown.

This sequence originates from a man between 35 and 55 years old in good health and CMV-seronegative. The material sequenced was PBMCs.

The DNA of the CDR3 is TGTGCCACCACCACAGGGCCATCCTATGGCTACACCTTC. Protein: CATTTGPSYGYTF. The rearrangement joins TRBV6-5 to TRBJ1-2, with TRBD1 as a possible D gene (6 bases). The CDR3 runs 13 residues. The germline V gene encodes CDR1 MNHEY and CDR2 SVGAGI. V was pared by 10 bases and J by 4 bases, with 16 bases between.